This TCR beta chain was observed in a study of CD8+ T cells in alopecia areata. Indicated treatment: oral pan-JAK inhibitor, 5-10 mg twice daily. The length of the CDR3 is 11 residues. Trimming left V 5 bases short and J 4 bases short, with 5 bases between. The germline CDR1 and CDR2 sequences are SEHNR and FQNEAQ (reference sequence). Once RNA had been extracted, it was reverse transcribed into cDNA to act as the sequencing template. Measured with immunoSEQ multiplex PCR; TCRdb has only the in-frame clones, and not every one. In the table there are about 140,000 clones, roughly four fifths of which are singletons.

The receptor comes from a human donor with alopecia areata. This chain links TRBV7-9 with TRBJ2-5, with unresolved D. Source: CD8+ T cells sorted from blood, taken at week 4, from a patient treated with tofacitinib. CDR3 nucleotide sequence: TGTGCCAGCAGCATCAGAGAGACCCAGTACTTC. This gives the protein CASSIRETQYF.